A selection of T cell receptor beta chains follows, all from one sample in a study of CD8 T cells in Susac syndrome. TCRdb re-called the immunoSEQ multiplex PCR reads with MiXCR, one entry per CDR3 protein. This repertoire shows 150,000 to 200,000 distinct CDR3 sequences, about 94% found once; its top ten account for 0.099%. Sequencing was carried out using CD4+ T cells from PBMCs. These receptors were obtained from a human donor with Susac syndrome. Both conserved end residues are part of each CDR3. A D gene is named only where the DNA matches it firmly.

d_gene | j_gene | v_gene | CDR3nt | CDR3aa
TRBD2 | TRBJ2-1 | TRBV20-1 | TGCAGTGCTAACCTCGGACTAGCCAGCTCCTACAATGAGCAGTTCTTC | CSANLGLASSYNEQFF
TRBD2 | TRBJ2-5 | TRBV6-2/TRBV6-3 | TGTGCCAGCAGTCGTAGCGGGAGGGAGGCCAAGACCCAGTACTTC | CASSRSGREAKTQYF
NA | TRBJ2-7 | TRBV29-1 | TGCAGCGTTGAAGGACAGTCCTACGAGCAGTACTTC | CSVEGQSYEQYF
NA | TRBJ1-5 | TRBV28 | TGTGCCAGCAGCCGCCAGGGGTATAGCAATCAGCCCCAGCATTTT | CASSRQGYSNQPQHF
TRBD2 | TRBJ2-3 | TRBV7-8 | TGTGCCAGCACTCTAATGGGTTCGGGAGGGATTGAGGGCACAGATACGCAGTATTTT | CASTLMGSGGIEGTDTQYF
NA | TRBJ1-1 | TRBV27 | TGTGCCAGCAGTCAGCAAGGGGGGCCTGAAGCTTTCTTT | CASSQQGGPEAFF
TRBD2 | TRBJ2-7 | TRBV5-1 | TGCGCCAGCAGAGCCGGGACTAGCGGGATCTACGAGCAGTACTTC | CASRAGTSGIYEQYF
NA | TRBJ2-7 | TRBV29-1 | TGCAGCGTTGAAGAGAACGGACCCTACGAGCAGTACTTC | CSVEENGPYEQYF
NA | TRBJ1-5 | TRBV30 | TGTGCCTGGAGCCGAGGGGTTGGCCAGCCCCAGCATTTT | CAWSRGVGQPQHF
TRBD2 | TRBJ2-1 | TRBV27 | TGTGCCAGCGGACTAGCTCCCAAGAATGAGCAGTTCTTC | CASGLAPKNEQFF